Sequencing of this T cell receptor (beta chain) was carried out in a study of regulatory T cells in long-lasting Graves disease. The TCR beta library used iRepertoire HTBI primers with Arm-PCR amplification of CDR3. TCRdb re-called the multiplex PCR reads with MiXCR, one entry per CDR3 protein. The repertoire holds some 370,000 distinct CDR3 sequences, with 20% to 25% as singletons. CDR1 and CDR2 from the germline V gene are SGHTA and FQGTGA. There are 16 residues in the CDR3. V lost 3 bases to trimming and J lost 2 bases, with 14 bases between them. Indicated time point: persistent/refractory GD, antithyroid drugs over 5 years with positive TRAb. PBMCs were the source of the RNA used for TCR sequencing. This clonotype was seen repeatedly, ten times or more.

The TCR comes from a woman aged 40 to 50 with Graves disease. The sequences come from peripheral blood mononuclear cells (PBMCs), collected when the disease was refractory, from a patient treated with antithyroid drugs. The chain recombines TRBV7-3 with TRBJ2-4, with D perhaps TRBD2 (6 bases). CDR3 in DNA: TGTGCCAGCAGCTTCGGAGGGTTTGGTTCCAAAAACATTCAGTACTTC. It translates to CASSFGGFGSKNIQYF.